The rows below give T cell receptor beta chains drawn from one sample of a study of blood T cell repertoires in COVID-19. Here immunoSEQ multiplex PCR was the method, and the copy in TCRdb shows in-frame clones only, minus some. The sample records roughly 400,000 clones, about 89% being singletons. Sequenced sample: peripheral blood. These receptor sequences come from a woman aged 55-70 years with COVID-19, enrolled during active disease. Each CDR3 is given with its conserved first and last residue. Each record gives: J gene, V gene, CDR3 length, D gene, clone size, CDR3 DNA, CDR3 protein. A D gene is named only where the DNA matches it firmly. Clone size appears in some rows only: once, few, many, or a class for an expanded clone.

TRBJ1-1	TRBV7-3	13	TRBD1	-	TGTGCCAGTTGCCGGGACAGGGGTACTGAAGCTTTCTTT	CASCRDRGTEAFF
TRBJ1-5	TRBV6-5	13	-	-	TGTGCCAGCAGTTCCGGACACAATCAGCCCCAGCATTTT	CASSSGHNQPQHF
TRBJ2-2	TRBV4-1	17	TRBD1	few	TGCGCCAGCAGCCCCCGGAACAGGGGATTCGGCACCGGGGAGCTGTTTTTT	CASSPRNRGFGTGELFF
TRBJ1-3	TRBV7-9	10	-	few	TGTGCCAGCAGCCGGGGCACCATATATTTT	CASSRGTIYF
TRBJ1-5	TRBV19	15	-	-	TGTGCCAGTAGCCCAGTCGGAGGGGCGGGAATGGCCCAGCATTTT	CASSPVGGAGMAQHF
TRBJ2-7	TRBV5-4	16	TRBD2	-	TGTGCCAGCAGCTTGGCCCAGGGGACTAGCTCCTACGAGCAGTACTTC	CASSLAQGTSSYEQYF
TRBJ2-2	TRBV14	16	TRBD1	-	TGTGCCAGCAGCCGTCCGGGACAGGGGTACACCGGGGAGCTGTTTTTT	CASSRPGQGYTGELFF
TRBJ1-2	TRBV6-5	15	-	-	TGTGCCAGCAGTTACGAGCCCGGGGGAAGGAGTGGCTACACCTTC	CASSYEPGGRSGYTF
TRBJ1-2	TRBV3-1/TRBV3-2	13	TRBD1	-	TGTGCCAGCAGCCTGGGACAGGGTGGAGGCTACACCTTC	CASSLGQGGGYTF
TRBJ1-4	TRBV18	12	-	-	TGTGCCAGCTCACGGGCTAACGAAAAACTGTTTTTT	CASSRANEKLFF
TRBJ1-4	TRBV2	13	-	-	TGTGCCAGCAGTGATTCCGGTCCTGAAAAACTGTTTTTT	CASSDSGPEKLFF
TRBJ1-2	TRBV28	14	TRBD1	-	TGTGCCAGCAGTTTGCGGGACAGGGTCTATGGCTACACCTTC	CASSLRDRVYGYTF
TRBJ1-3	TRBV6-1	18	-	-	TGTGCCAGCAGTGAACGGGATTCAGGCAGGAGCTCTGGAAACACCATATATTTT	CASSERDSGRSSGNTIYF
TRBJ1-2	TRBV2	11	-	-	TGTGCCAGCAACATTAACTATGGCTACACCTTC	CASNINYGYTF
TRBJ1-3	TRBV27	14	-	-	TGTGCCAGCAGCTCCCGGGGCTCTGGAAACACCATATATTTT	CASSSRGSGNTIYF
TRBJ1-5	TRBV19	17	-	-	TGTGCCAGTAGTATAGCGGTGGGGGGGACCTCAAATCAGCCCCAGCATTTT	CASSIAVGGTSNQPQHF
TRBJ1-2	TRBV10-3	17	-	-	TGTGCCATCAGTGAATCTGGGAAGGCGCCGGGGAACTATGGCTACACCTTC	CAISESGKAPGNYGYTF
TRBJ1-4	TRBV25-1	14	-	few	TGTGCCAGCAGTGGTACCCAGGGAAACGAAAAACTGTTTTTT	CASSGTQGNEKLFF
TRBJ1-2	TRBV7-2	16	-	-	TGTGCCAGCAGCTCCCCTACGCGGGGATCCCTCTATGGCTACACCTTC	CASSSPTRGSLYGYTF
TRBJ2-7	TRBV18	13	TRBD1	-	TGTGCCAGCTCACCGATACAGGGGTCTGAGCAGTACTTC	CASSPIQGSEQYF
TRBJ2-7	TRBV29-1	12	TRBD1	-	TGCAGCGTCGCGGACAGGGGGCTTGAGCAGTACTTC	CSVADRGLEQYF
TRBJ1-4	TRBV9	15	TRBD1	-	TGTGCCAGCAGCGTAGCTGGCCAGGGGGATGAAAAACTGTTTTTT	CASSVAGQGDEKLFF
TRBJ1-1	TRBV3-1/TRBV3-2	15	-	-	TGTGCCAGCAGCCAAGATTTTGGCAAGAACACTGAAGCTTTCTTT	CASSQDFGKNTEAFF
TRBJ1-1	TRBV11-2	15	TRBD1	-	TGTGCCAGCAGCCAAACGACAGGGGGATTAACTGAAGCTTTCTTT	CASSQTTGGLTEAFF
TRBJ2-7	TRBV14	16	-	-	TGTGCCAGCAGCCAAGAACGAGGGGAAGGGGGCTACGAGCAGTACTTC	CASSQERGEGGYEQYF
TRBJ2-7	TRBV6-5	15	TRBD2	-	TGTGCCAGCAGTAAGGGGACTAGCGGGGGCTACGAGCAGTACTTC	CASSKGTSGGYEQYF
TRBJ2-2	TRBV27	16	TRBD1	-	TGTGCCAGCAGTTTAGCGGGGACAGGGTACACCGGGGAGCTGTTTTTT	CASSLAGTGYTGELFF
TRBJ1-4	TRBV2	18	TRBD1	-	TGTGCCAGCAGTGAAGAAATCTATATTCTACAGGGGGCTGAAAAACTGTTTTTT	CASSEEIYILQGAEKLFF
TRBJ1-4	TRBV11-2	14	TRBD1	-	TGTGCCAGCAGCCGTGGACAGGCTAATGAAAAACTGTTTTTT	CASSRGQANEKLFF
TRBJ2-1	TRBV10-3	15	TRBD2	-	TGTGCCATCAGCGGACTAGCGGGGGGCAACAATGAGCAGTTCTTC	CAISGLAGGNNEQFF
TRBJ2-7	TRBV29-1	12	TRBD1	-	TGCAGCGTCCGGGACAGGGCTCGCGAGCAGTACTTC	CSVRDRAREQYF
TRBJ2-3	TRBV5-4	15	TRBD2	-	TGTGCCAGCAGCGCGGACCTAGCGGACATTGATACGCAGTATTTT	CASSADLADIDTQYF
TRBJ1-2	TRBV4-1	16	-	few	TGCGCCAGCAGCCAAGATGACCGAGGGTATAACTATGGCTACACCTTC	CASSQDDRGYNYGYTF
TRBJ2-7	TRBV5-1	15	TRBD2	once	TGCGCCAGCAGCTTGGACATAGCGGGCCTACCCGAGCAGTACTTC	CASSLDIAGLPEQYF
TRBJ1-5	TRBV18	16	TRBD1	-	TGTGCCAGCTCAACAGGACAGGGAAAGGGCAATCAGCCCCAGCATTTT	CASSTGQGKGNQPQHF
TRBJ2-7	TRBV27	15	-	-	TGTGCCAGCAGTTTACGCGCTGGGGGGTCCTACGAGCAGTACTTC	CASSLRAGGSYEQYF
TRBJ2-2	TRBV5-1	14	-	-	TGCGCCAGCACCGTTGCGGGGTGGACCGGGGAGCTGTTTTTT	CASTVAGWTGELFF
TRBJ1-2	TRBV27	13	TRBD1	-	TGTGCCAGCAGGCGGGACAGGGTGGATGGCTACACCTTC	CASRRDRVDGYTF
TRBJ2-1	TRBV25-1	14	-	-	TGTGAATCCTGGGGGGAATCTACGCTCAATGAGCAGTTCTTC	CESWGESTLNEQFF
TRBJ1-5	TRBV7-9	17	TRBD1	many	TGTGCCAGCAGCTTAGAGGGACAGGGGTTTAGCAATCAGCCCCAGCATTTT	CASSLEGQGFSNQPQHF
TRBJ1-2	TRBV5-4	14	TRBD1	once	TGTGCCAGCACCCCGAGACAGGGGGCGAATGGCTACACCTTC	CASTPRQGANGYTF
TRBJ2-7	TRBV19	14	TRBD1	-	TGTGCCAGTAGTATTCAGGACAGGGGGCACGAGCAGTACTTC	CASSIQDRGHEQYF
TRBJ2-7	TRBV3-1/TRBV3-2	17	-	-	TGTGCCAGCAGCCAACCGGGGGGTGGCAGGGGGCCGGACGAGCAGTACTTC	CASSQPGGGRGPDEQYF
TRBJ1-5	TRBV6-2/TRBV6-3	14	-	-	TGTGCCAGCAGTTACAATGGAGTTAATCAGCCCCAGCATTTT	CASSYNGVNQPQHF
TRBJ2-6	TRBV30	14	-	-	TGTGCCTGGAGAGGGGACTCTGGGGCCAACGTCCTGACTTTC	CAWRGDSGANVLTF
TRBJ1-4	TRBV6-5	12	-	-	TGTGCCAGCAGTTACGGGGGGGGAAAACTGTTTTTT	CASSYGGGKLFF
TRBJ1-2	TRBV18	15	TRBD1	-	TGTGCCAGCTCACCGATAACCGACAGGGTCGATGGCTACACCTTC	CASSPITDRVDGYTF
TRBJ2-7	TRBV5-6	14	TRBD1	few	TGTGCCAGCAGCGGGGCGGACAGGGGGGACGAGCAGTACTTC	CASSGADRGDEQYF
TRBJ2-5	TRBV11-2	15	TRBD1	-	TGTGCCAGCAGCCCGGGACAGGGGGCGGGAGAGACCCAGTACTTC	CASSPGQGAGETQYF
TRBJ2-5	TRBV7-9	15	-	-	TGTGCCAGCAGCTTATCGCGGACAACTGAAGAGACCCAGTACTTC	CASSLSRTTEETQYF
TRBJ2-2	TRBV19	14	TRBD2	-	TGTGCCAGTAGGGAGCGGGGAGGGACCGGGGAGCTGTTTTTT	CASRERGGTGELFF
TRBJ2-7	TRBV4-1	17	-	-	TGCGCCAGCAGCCAAGGGGGGCGGGCAGGGGTGTCCTACGAGCAGTACTTC	CASSQGGRAGVSYEQYF
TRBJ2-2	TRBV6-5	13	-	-	TGTGCCAGCAGGCTTAGGACAGCCGGGGAGCTGTTTTTT	CASRLRTAGELFF
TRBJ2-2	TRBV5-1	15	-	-	TGCGCCAGCACCCCGAGAGTGTCTGACACCGGGGAGCTGTTTTTT	CASTPRVSDTGELFF
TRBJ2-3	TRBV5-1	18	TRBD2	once	TGCGCCAGCAGCTTGGTCTCTATTAGCGGGGCTCTTAACCCTACGCAGTATTTT	CASSLVSISGALNPTQYF